The 9 T cell receptor beta chains reported below all come from one sample, sequenced in a study of glioma-infiltrating T cells. The iRepertoire nested amplicon-rescue multiplex PCR amplified TCR alpha and beta CDR3s from RNA. In TCRdb, the multiplex PCR reads were re-called with MiXCR into one record per CDR3 protein. The table lists approximately 400,000 distinct CDR3 sequences, about two fifths of them singletons, with approximately 12% in the top ten. Sequencing input: glioma tissue, nonneoplastic brain tissue, or PBMCs (not recorded which). These TCRs come from a human donor with low-grade glioma or glioblastoma, undergoing nonglioma brain surgery, or in good health (not recorded which).

The chain employs TRBV12-3 or TRBV12-4 and TRBJ2-1; 8 positions match TRBD2. V lost 3 bases to trimming and J lost 5 bases; unmatched junction nucleotides: 6. The CDR3 is made up of 15 amino acids. Written as DNA, the CDR3 is TGTGCCAGCAGTTTCCGAGCGGGAGCCAACAATGAGCAGTTCTTC. Its protein is CASSFRAGANNEQFF.

Points on this clonotype: It may be a read error: a sequence one base away is much more abundant. The chain couples TRBV27 to TRBJ2-5; 10 bases map to TRBD2. Per the germline V gene, CDR1 is MNHEY and CDR2 is SMNVEV (reference sequence). The CDR3 is made up of 14 amino acids. The CDR3 region is CASSLLAGEETKYF. CDR3 bases: TGTGCCAGCAGTTTACTAGCGGGAGAAGAGACCAAGTACTTC.

This clonotype was counted at least ten times. The rearrangement links TRBV25-1 to TRBJ2-5; 7 nucleotides align to TRBD2. The CDR3 spans 14 residues. From germline, CDR1 is MGHDK and CDR2 SYGVNS. The trim removed 1 base at V and 4 bases at J, leaving 3 bases unmatched. The CDR3 coding sequence is TGTGCCAGCAGTGAATTTTCTAGCGGAGAGACCCAGTACTTC. Translated: CASSEFSSGETQYF. Together with reference TRBV25-1 and TRBJ2-5, the CDR3 gives the full variable domain: EADIYQTPRYLVIGTGKKITLECSQTMGHDKMYWYQQDPGMELHLIHYSYGVNSTEKGDLSSESTVSRIRTEHFPLTLESARPSHTSQYLCASSEFSSGETQYFGPGTRLLVL.

A remark on this clonotype: A read error may produce the germline difference seen at one junction end. The chain joins TRBV6-6 to TRBJ1-6, with 9 bases identical to TRBD1. Germline CDR1 MNHNY, CDR2 SVGAGI (reference sequence). The CDR3 is made up of 15 amino acids. CDR3 coding DNA: TGTGCCAGCAGCTATTTAGGACAGGGGAATTCATCCCTCCACTTT. It encodes CASSYLGQGNSSLHF.

Note on this clonotype: This may come from a read error, since a much larger clone is one base off. V is TRBV6-2 or TRBV6-3 and J is TRBJ2-3; 7 positions agree with TRBD2. This CDR3 is built from 13 residues. V lost 4 bases to trimming and J lost 4 bases; unmatched junction nucleotides: 2. The V gene's germline CDR1 is MNHEY and CDR2 SVGEGT. For the CDR3, the DNA is TGTGCCAGCAGTTGGGGACTATCAGATACGCAGTATTTT. Amino acids: CASSWGLSDTQYF.

Turning to this clonotype: A single base separates this from a much larger clone, so it may be a read error. The chain links TRBV20-1 to TRBJ2-2; perhaps TRBD1 as D (6 bases). Per germline, CDR1 DFQATT and CDR2 SNEGSKA (reference sequence). The CDR3 has 15 amino acids. This CDR3 reads CSASGGQMNTGELSF. The CDR3 region has the DNA TGCAGTGCTAGTGGAGGACAGATGAACACCGGGGAGCTGTCTTTT.

The chain is built from TRBV28 and TRBJ1-1, with 7 bases matching TRBD1. CDR3 length equals 16 residues. Germline V gene lookup returns CDR1 MDHEN and CDR2 SYDVKM. V was pared by 5 bases and J by 0 bases, with 9 bases of the junction left unmatched. CDR3 sequence reads: CASSRHRGLMNTEAFF. CDR3 nucleotides: TGTGCCAGCAGTCGCCACAGGGGACTTATGAACACTGAAGCTTTCTTT.

Only a few counts were recorded for this clonotype. The genes are TRBV14 and TRBJ2-7; D is uncertain. The CDR3 contains 12 residues. V was cut by 1 base and J by 3 bases, with 4 bases left in between. Germline V gene lookup returns CDR1 SGHDN and CDR2 FVKESK. CDR3 amino acids: CASSQVRYEQYF. The CDR3 nucleotides read TGTGCCAGCAGCCAAGTACGCTACGAGCAGTACTTC.

This clonotype was recorded a few times. The chain combines TRBV4-3 with TRBJ1-3, with D maybe TRBD1 (6 bases). Germline V gene data show CDR1 as LGHNA and CDR2 as YSLEER. The CDR3 extends over 13 amino acids. The V end was cut by 0 bases, the J end by 8 bases, with 8 bases between. DNA for the CDR3: TGCGCCAGCAGCCAAGACAGGGGCCACACCATATATTTT. The encoded protein is CASSQDRGHTIYF.